The 7 T cell receptor beta chains reported below all come from one sample, sequenced in a study of blood T cell repertoires in COVID-19. Assay used: immunoSEQ multiplex PCR; TCRdb lists only in-frame clones, some missing. This table holds roughly 250,000 clones, about 93% found once. Specimen: PBMCs or T cells enriched from blood (not recorded which). These receptors all stem from a young woman who had recovered from COVID-19.

The rearrangement uses TRBV7-2 and TRBJ1-2; TRBD1 might be the D (5 bases). This CDR3 has 13 amino acids. V was shortened by 0 bases and J by 6 bases, with 8 bases between the two germline ends. The germline V gene encodes CDR1 SGHTA and CDR2 FQGNSA. This CDR3 reads CASSLARGNGYTF. The CDR3 DNA is TGTGCCAGCAGCTTAGCTCGGGGGAATGGCTACACCTTC.

The V call is TRBV6-5, the J call TRBJ1-3; D perhaps matches TRBD1 (5 bases). This CDR3 has 14 residues. The germline V and J ends were trimmed by 7 bases and 0 bases, with 10 bases remaining between them. Germline V lookup: CDR1 MNHEY, CDR2 SVGAGI. CDR3 nucleotides: TGTGCCAGCATTTCAGGGATCTCTGGAAACACCATATATTTT. Protein product: CASISGISGNTIYF.

The chain recombines TRBV7-2 with TRBJ1-2; TRBD1 matches 8 bases. J gave up 4 bases and V 5 bases, and 9 bases lay outside the gene matches. Germline V gene sequence: CDR1 SGHTA, CDR2 FQGNSA. The CDR3 runs 15 residues. The CDR3 coding sequence is TGTGCCAGCAGCCGGGACAGGCTGTTCTTCTATGGCTACACCTTC. This sequence encodes CASSRDRLFFYGYTF.

The chain is built from TRBV2 and TRBJ2-5; 13 bases are a match to TRBD2. Trimming took 10 bases from V and 5 from J; bases not matched to a gene: 7. The CDR3 consists of 14 residues. CDR1 SNHLY and CDR2 FYNNEI come from the germline V gene. The CDR3 DNA reads TGTGCCACCACGGGACTAGCGGGAAGGGAGACCCAGTACTTC. Protein sequence: CATTGLAGRETQYF.

This clone has just one count. The chain is built from TRBV29-1 and TRBJ2-7; 10 nucleotides agree with TRBD2. Germline-derived CDR1 and CDR2 are SQVTM and ANQGSEA. This CDR3 contains 13 residues. The ends lost 4 bases at V and 3 bases at J; junction bases unmatched: 3. The CDR3 DNA reads TGCAGCGTTGTGGCTAGCGGGAGCTACGAGCAGTACTTC. Translating gives CSVVASGSYEQYF.

The J gene is TRBJ2-2, the V gene TRBV5-1; 8 nucleotides line up with TRBD1. V was pared by 0 bases and J by 4 bases, with 8 bases of the junction left unmatched. Germline CDR1 SGHRS, CDR2 YFSETQ. The CDR3 runs to 17 residues. DNA of the CDR3: TGCGCCAGCAGCTTGGGTCAGGGGGCGCAATCCACCGGGGAGCTGTTTTTT. Protein product: CASSLGQGAQSTGELFF.

This clone was recorded once. The rearrangement links TRBV7-9 to TRBJ1-4; D not certain. The V and J ends lost 1 base and 7 bases respectively, with 16 bases between them. Germline V gene sequence: CDR1 SEHNR, CDR2 FQNEAQ (reference sequence). This CDR3 spans 16 amino acids. The CDR3 DNA reads TGTGCCAGCAGCTTAGGTCGCGGGAGGAGTAGTGAAAAACTGTTTTTT. This gives the protein CASSLGRGRSSEKLFF. The full variable domain, completed using reference TRBV7-9 and TRBJ1-4, is DTGVSQNPRHKITKRGQNVTFRCDPISEHNRLYWYRQTLGQGPEFLTYFQNEAQLEKSRLLSDRFSAERPKGSFSTLEIQRTEQGDSAMYLCASSLGRGRSSEKLFFGSGTQLSVL.